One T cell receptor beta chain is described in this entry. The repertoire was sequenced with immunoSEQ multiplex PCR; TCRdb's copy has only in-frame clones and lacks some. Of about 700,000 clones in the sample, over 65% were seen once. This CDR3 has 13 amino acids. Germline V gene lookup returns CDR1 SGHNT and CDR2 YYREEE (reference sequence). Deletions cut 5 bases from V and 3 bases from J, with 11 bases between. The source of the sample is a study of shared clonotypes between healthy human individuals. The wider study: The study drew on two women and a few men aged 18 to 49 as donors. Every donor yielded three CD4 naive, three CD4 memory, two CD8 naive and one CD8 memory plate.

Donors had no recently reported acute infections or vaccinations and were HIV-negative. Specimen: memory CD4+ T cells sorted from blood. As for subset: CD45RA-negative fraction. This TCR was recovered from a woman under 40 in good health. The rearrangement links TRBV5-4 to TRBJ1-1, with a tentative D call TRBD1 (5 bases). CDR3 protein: CASRVQQDTEAFF. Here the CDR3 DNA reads TGTGCCAGCAGAGTACAACAGGACACTGAAGCTTTCTTT.